The 13 T cell receptor beta chains reported below all come from one sample, sequenced in a study of blood T cell repertoires in COVID-19. Libraries were prepared by immunoSEQ multiplex PCR; TCRdb keeps only in-frame clonotypes and omits some of them. The table has roughly 180,000 clones, about 85% seen once. Material for sequencing was PBMCs or T cells enriched from blood (not recorded which). These TCRs come from a woman aged 35 to 49 with acute COVID-19.

This chain links TRBV7-2 with TRBJ2-1, with D perhaps matching TRBD2 (5 bases). V dropped 6 bases and J dropped 5 bases, with 11 bases sitting between them. The CDR3 is 13 amino acids. CDR1 and CDR2 from the germline V gene are SGHTA and FQGNSA. CDR3 DNA sequence: TGTGCCAGCAGGCTAGCAAGGGACAATGAGCAGTTCTTC. Residues: CASRLARDNEQFF. Full variable domain (missing parts from reference TRBV7-2 and TRBJ2-1): GAGVSQSPSNKVTEKGKDVELRCDPISGHTALYWYRQSLGQGLEFLIYFQGNSAPDKSGLPSDRFSAERTGGSVSTLTIQRTQQEDSAVYLCASRLARDNEQFFGPGTRLTVL.

V usage is TRBV7-2 and J usage is TRBJ2-1; D ambiguous. The CDR3 is 15 amino acids. CDR1 is SGHTA and CDR2 is FQGNSA in the germline V gene. Trimming took off 1 base at V and 2 bases at J, with 9 bases between the two ends. CDR3 sequence reads: CASSLDSGAYNEQFF. CDR3 DNA sequence: TGTGCCAGCAGCTTAGATTCCGGAGCCTACAATGAGCAGTTCTTC.

In the case of this clone: Other DNA sequences in the same sample also yield this CDR3. This chain joins TRBV9 and TRBJ1-2, with 10 bases that match TRBD1. The CDR3 extends over 14 amino acids. Germline values: CDR1 SGDLS, CDR2 YYNGEE. J gave up 3 bases and V 4 bases, and 3 bases lay outside the gene matches. The CDR3 nucleotides read TGTGCCAGCAGCCCCGGACAGGGGGACTATGGCTACACCTTC. Protein sequence: CASSPGQGDYGYTF. Full variable domain (rest looked up from reference TRBV9 and TRBJ1-2): DSGVTQTPKHLITATGQRVTLRCSPRSGDLSVYWYQQSLDQGLQFLIQYYNGEERAKGNILERFSAQQFPDLHSELNLSSLELGDSALYFCASSPGQGDYGYTFGSGTRLTVV.

Only one count was recorded for this clone. The rearrangement joins TRBV13 to TRBJ1-2; a possible D gene is TRBD1 (5 bases). Trimming removed 0 bases from V and 6 bases from J, with 5 bases in between. CDR1 PRHDT and CDR2 FYEKMQ come from the germline V gene (reference sequence). The length of the CDR3 is 12 residues. CDR3 nucleotides: TGTGCCAGCAGCTTAGGAGGGGATGGCTACACCTTC. It yields the protein CASSLGGDGYTF.

J is TRBJ1-3 and V is TRBV7-2; maybe TRBD1 (6 bases). Germline V lookup: CDR1 SGHTA, CDR2 FQGNSA. The CDR3 totals 15 residues. Trimming took 5 bases from V and 4 from J, leaving 15 bases between them. The DNA of the CDR3 is TGTGCCAGCAGCCCGCGAGCAGGGGAAGGAAACACCATATATTTT. This encodes CASSPRAGEGNTIYF.

The genes are TRBV7-6 and TRBJ2-1; D remains unclear. This CDR3 contains 11 residues. Trimming left V 3 bases short and J 10 bases short, with 7 bases between. Germline V gene sequence: CDR1 SGHVS, CDR2 FNYEAQ. CDR3 region: CASSFRSEQFF. The CDR3 nucleotides are TGTGCCAGCAGCTTTAGGAGCGAGCAGTTCTTC.

J is TRBJ2-3 and V is TRBV7-3, with D perhaps matching TRBD2 (6 bases). Germline-derived CDR1 and CDR2 are SGHTA and FQGTGA. CDR3 length: 18 residues. Deletions cut 0 bases from V and 2 bases from J, with 18 bases between. CDR3 protein: CASSLTGYPRRVTDTQYF. In DNA form, the CDR3 reads TGTGCCAGCAGCTTAACAGGATACCCCAGGAGGGTCACAGATACGCAGTATTTT.

This chain uses TRBV27 with TRBJ2-3; 10 nucleotides agree with TRBD2. The germline V gene has CDR1 MNHEY and CDR2 SMNVEV (reference sequence). V lost 1 base and J lost 6; bases outside the gene matches: 10. This CDR3 spans 17 amino acids. The CDR3 region is CASSLFPLAGVLDTQYF. The CDR3 nucleotides are TGTGCCAGCAGTTTATTCCCCCTAGCGGGAGTATTGGATACGCAGTATTTT.

The chain joins TRBV24-1 to TRBJ2-1; 7 bases line up with TRBD2. V was pared by 4 bases and J by 5 bases, with 10 bases of the junction left unmatched. Germline V CDR1 and CDR2: KGHDR, SFDVKD. The CDR3 runs 16 residues. The CDR3 region has the DNA TGTGCCACCAGTGACTCCAGCGGGGACGTGAACAATGAGCAGTTCTTC. It codes for CATSDSSGDVNNEQFF.

V is TRBV28 and J is TRBJ1-1; no definite D call. CDR1 and CDR2 from the germline V gene are MDHEN and SYDVKM. The V and J ends lost 8 bases and 3 bases respectively, with 16 bases between them. This CDR3 is 14 amino acids long. CDR3 protein: CASPPVGGYTEAFF. DNA for the CDR3: TGTGCCAGCCCCCCCGTAGGAGGGTACACTGAAGCTTTCTTT.

This clone was found a few times. The chain carries TRBV9 and TRBJ1-5, with D tentatively TRBD1 (5 bases). CDR1 is SGDLS and CDR2 is YYNGEE in the germline V gene. The CDR3 is 14 residues long. The V gene lost 0 bases and the J gene lost 9 bases, with 13 bases spanning the gap. In DNA form, the CDR3 reads TGTGCCAGCAGCGTAGAAGCCACAGGCGGGCCCCAGCATTTT. It is translated as CASSVEATGGPQHF.

The chain couples TRBV11-3 to TRBJ2-1, with 9 bases aligning to TRBD2. CDR1 is SGHNT and CDR2 is YENEEA in the germline V gene. This CDR3 region has 16 residues. With 4 bases clipped from V and 5 bases from J, the junction kept 9 bases outside the gene matches. The DNA of the CDR3 is TGTGCCAGCAGCTCGCGGACCTGGACTAGCGACAATGAGCAGTTCTTC. As protein: CASSSRTWTSDNEQFF. Variable domain in full (rest from reference TRBV11-3 and TRBJ2-1): EAGVVQSPRYKIIEKKQPVAFWCNPISGHNTLYWYLQNLGQGPELLIRYENEEAVDDSQLPKDRFSAERLKGVDSTLKIQPAELGDSAVYLCASSSRTWTSDNEQFFGPGTRLTVL.

This sequence joins TRBV28 and TRBJ1-2, with 7 bases matching TRBD1. CDR3 length: 14 amino acids. CDR1 MDHEN and CDR2 SYDVKM come from the germline V gene. V lost 5 bases to trimming and J lost 2 bases; unmatched junction nucleotides: 5. Here the CDR3 reads CASSAGTANYGYTF. The CDR3 DNA sequence: TGTGCCAGCAGTGCCGGGACAGCGAACTATGGCTACACCTTC.